This TCR beta chain was obtained from a study of blood T cell repertoires in COVID-19. Study as a whole: From the United States, Italy and Spain came samples of acute and convalescent COVID-19. In each case, the material was cDNA or gDNA derived from T cells, B-cell-depleted T cells, or PBMCs.

This clone was counted only a few times. Authors' methods: It was from reference gene primer amplification that nucleated cell counts were estimated. Only in-frame clones appear in the TCRdb table, and some are missing; sequencing was by immunoSEQ multiplex PCR. V and J calls and clone size are those listed in that table; D and trimming were worked out from the DNA. This table has a few hundred thousand clones, around 83% appearing once. Germline lookup yields CDR1 KGHDR and CDR2 SFDVKD. This CDR3 spans 14 amino acids. The V and J ends lost 5 bases and 4 bases respectively, with 13 bases between them.

The rearrangement joins TRBV24-1 to TRBJ1-2; D may be TRBD1 (6 bases). The sequence came from a man older than 75 with acute or convalescent COVID-19. The sample was peripheral blood. The CDR3 protein is CATSGAGELYGYTF. Here the CDR3 DNA reads TGTGCCACCAGTGGAGCAGGGGAACTCTATGGCTACACCTTC.